This TCR beta chain was captured by sequencing in a study of cytomegalovirus exposure and HLA in healthy donors. This clone was seen a handful of times. Antigen unknown. The CDR3 loop spans 15 amino acids. The ends lost 0 bases at V and 16 bases at J; junction bases unmatched: 13. Per the germline V gene, CDR1 is MGHRA and CDR2 is YSYEKL. Study outcomes and limitations: Most TCR sequences were seen very rarely across donors, but some public TCRs occurred in many.

Primers: 60 Vbeta forward and 13 Jbeta reverse. TCRdb's table, derived via immunoSEQ multiplex PCR, lists solely in-frame clones and lacks some. The table shows over 150,000 clones, with approximately 75% occurring only once. The rearrangement links TRBV4-1 to TRBJ2-1, with 9 bases identical to TRBD2. Sequenced material: PBMCs. The sequence came from a man aged 30 to 45 in good health and CMV-seropositive. The CDR3 DNA reads as TGCGCCAGCAGCCAAGAGGGGCGGGGGGGCATTAATCGCTTCTTC. It translates to CASSQEGRGGINRFF.